This T cell receptor beta chain was profiled in a study of spatial heterogeneity in lung cancer. Study in general: Consistently, beta-chain sequences turned up in larger numbers than alpha-chain sequences did. The mean occurrence of each unique TCR and UMI combination in raw reads exceeded nine.

Individual TCR cDNA molecules each bore their own unique molecular identifier. TCRdb independently ran MiXCR on the 5' RACE reads; one entry per CDR3 protein. The repertoire includes more than 9,000 distinct CDR3 sequences, approximately 6.2% of them detected once, and about 9.3% sits in the top ten. This clonotype has ten or more counts. This beta chain is an unintended read in a library built for alpha chains; its size means little. CDR1 SGHDT and CDR2 YYEEEE come from the germline V gene. The CDR3 runs 15 residues. V lost 3 bases, J lost 6 bases, and 18 bases lay in between. Described time point: sample taken at primary tumor resection. Unsorted samples of tumor, nontumor lung or frozen PBMC had their whole RNA sequenced. The donors were 72 patients with non-small cell lung cancer that was early-stage and untreated.

The source is a male donor with early-stage non-small cell lung cancer. The genes are TRBV5-6 and TRBJ1-1; D not resolved. Here the sequenced sample was normal lung tissue next to the tumor, taken at surgery. CDR3 in amino acids: CASSSRLALPPEAFF. CDR3 DNA: TGTGCCAGCAGCTCCCGGCTGGCCCTCCCCCCTGAAGCTTTCTTT.